This TCR beta chain is from a study of T cells expressing NK-cell markers. At the level of the study: CD3+CD56+NKG2C+, CD3+CD56+NKG2C- and CD3+CD56-NKG2C+ T cells, once sorted, supplied the TCR beta repertoires.

Following a re-call of the 5' RACE reads, TCRdb has one entry per CDR3 protein and lacks DNA. The sample's table shows over 150,000 distinct CDR3 sequences. This CDR3 has 13 residues. CDR1 SGHVS and CDR2 FQNEAQ come from the germline V gene. Input material: blood T cells: a sorted CD56 or NKG2C T cell subset, CD4+ or CD8+ T cells, or bulk PBMC T cells (not recorded which). V is TRBV7-8 and J is TRBJ2-7. The source of this sequence is a man between 18 and 69 years old in good health. The CDR3 loop is CASSLQETYEQYF.